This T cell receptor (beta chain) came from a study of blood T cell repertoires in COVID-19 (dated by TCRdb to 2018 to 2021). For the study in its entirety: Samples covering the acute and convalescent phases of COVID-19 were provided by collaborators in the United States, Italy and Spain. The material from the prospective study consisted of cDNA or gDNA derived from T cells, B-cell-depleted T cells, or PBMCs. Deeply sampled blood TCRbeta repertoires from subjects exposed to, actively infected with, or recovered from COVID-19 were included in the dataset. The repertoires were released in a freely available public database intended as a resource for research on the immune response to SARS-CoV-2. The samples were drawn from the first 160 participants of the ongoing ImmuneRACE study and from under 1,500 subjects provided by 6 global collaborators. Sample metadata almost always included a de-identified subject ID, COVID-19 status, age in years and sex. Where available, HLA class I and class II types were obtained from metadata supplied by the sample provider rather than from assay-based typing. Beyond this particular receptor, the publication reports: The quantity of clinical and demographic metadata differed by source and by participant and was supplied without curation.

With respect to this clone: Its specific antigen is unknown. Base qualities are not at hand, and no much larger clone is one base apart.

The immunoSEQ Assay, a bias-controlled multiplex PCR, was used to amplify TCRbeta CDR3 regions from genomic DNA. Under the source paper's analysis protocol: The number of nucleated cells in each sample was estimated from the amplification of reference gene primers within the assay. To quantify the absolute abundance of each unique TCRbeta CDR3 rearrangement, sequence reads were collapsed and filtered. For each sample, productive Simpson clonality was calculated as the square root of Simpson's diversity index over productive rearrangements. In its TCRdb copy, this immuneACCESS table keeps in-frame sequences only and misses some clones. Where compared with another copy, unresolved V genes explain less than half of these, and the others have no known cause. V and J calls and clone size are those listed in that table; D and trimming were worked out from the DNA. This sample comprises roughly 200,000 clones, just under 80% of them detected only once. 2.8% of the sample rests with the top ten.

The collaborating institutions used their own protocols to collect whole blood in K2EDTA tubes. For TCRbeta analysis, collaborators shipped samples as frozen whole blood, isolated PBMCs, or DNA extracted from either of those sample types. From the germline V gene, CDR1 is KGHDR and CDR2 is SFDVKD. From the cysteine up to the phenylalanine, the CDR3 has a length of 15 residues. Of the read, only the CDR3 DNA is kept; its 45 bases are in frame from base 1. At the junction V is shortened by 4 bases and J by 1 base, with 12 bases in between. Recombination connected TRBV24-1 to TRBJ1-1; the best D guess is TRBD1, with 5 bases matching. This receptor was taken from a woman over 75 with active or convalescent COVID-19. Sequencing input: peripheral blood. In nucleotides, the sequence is TGTGCCACCAGTGAGGGGGGGAAAGGGAACACTGAAGCTTTCTTT. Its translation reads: CATSEGGKGNTEAFF.